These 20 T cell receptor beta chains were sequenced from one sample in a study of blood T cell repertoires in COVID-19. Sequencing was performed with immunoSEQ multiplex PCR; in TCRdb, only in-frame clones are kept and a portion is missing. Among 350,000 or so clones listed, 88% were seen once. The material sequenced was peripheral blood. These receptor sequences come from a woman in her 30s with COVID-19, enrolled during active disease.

The CDR3 nucleotides read TGTGCCAGCAGCTTAGGGGGGGGTTACGAGCAGTACTTC. It codes for CASSLGGGYEQYF. The chain combines TRBV11-2 with TRBJ2-7; 7 nucleotides align to TRBD2. The germline gives CDR1 SGHAT, CDR2 FQNNGV. The CDR3 is made up of 13 amino acids. The V segment lost 1 base and the J segment 4 bases; nucleotides outside the gene matches: 1.

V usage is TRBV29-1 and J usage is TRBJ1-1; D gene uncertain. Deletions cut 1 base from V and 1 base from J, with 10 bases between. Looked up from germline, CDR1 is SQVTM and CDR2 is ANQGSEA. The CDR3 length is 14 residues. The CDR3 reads CSVEAGGRNTEAFF. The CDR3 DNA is TGCAGCGTTGAAGCCGGAGGGAGGAACACTGAAGCTTTCTTT. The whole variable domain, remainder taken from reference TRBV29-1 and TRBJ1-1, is SAVISQKPSRDICQRGTSLTIQCQVDSQVTMMFWYRQQPGQSLTLIATANQGSEATYESGFVIDKFPISRPNLTFSTLTVSNMSPEDSSIYLCSVEAGGRNTEAFFGQGTRLTVV.

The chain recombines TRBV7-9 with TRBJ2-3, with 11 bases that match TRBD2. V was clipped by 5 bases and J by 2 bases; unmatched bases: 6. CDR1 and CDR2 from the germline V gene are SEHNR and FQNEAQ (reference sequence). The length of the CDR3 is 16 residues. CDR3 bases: TGTGCCAGCAGCCAACCTAGCGGGGGGTTCACAGATACGCAGTATTTT. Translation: CASSQPSGGFTDTQYF.

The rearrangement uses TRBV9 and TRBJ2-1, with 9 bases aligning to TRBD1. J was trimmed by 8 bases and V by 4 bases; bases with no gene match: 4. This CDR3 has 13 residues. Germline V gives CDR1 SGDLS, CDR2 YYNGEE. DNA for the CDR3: TGTGCCAGCAGCCACACAGGGGGCTATGAGCAGTTCTTC. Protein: CASSHTGGYEQFF.

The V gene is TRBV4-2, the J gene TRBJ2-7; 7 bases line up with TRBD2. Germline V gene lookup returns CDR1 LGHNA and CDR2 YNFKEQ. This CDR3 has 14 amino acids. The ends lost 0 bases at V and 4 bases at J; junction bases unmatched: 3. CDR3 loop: CASSQEWRGYEQYF. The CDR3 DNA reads TGTGCCAGCAGCCAAGAGTGGCGGGGGTACGAGCAGTACTTC.

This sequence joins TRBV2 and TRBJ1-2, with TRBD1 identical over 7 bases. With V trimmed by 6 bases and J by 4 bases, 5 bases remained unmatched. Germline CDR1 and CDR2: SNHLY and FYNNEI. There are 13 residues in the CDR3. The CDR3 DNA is TGTGCCAGCAGCGGGGACAGTGGCTATGGCTACACCTTC. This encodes CASSGDSGYGYTF.

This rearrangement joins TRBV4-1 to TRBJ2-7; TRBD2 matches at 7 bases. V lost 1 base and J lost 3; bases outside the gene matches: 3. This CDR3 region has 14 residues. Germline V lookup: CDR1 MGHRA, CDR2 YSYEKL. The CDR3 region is CASSQGGGFYEQYF. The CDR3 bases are TGCGCCAGCAGCCAAGGGGGGGGTTTCTACGAGCAGTACTTC.

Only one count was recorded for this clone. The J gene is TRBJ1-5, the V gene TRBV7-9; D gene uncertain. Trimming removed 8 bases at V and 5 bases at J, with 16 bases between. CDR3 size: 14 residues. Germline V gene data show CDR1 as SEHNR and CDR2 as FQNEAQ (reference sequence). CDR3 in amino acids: CASGSGHTYQPQHF. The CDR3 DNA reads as TGTGCCAGCGGCAGTGGGCATACCTATCAGCCCCAGCATTTT.

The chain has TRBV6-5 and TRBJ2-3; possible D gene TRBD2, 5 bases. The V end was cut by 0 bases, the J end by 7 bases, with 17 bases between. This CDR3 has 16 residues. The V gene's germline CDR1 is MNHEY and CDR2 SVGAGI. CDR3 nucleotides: TGTGCCAGCAGTTACTCGATTGTTGAGGGCGCGAATACGCAGTATTTT. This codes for CASSYSIVEGANTQYF.

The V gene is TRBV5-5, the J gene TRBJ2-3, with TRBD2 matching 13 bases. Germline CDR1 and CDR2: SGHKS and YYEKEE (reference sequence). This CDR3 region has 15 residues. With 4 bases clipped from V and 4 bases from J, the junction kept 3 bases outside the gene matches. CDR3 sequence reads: CASSVTSGGPDTQYF. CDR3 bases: TGTGCCAGCAGCGTGACTAGCGGGGGGCCAGATACGCAGTATTTT.

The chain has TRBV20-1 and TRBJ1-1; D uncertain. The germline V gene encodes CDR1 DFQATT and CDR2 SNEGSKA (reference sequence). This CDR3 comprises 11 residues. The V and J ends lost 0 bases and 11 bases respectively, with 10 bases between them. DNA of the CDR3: TGCAGTGCTAGAGATTCGTCAGTCGCTTTCTTT. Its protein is CSARDSSVAFF.

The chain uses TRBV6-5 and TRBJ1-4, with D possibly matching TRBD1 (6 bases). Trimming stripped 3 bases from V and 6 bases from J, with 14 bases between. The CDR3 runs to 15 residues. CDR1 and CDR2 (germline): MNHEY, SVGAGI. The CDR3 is CASSYGGGAHEKLFF. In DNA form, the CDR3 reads TGTGCCAGCAGTTATGGTGGGGGGGCACATGAAAAACTGTTTTTT.

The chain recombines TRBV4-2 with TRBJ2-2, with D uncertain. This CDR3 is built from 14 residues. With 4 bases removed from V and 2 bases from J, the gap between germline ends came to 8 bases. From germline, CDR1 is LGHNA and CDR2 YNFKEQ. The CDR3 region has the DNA TGTGCCAGCAGCCTACAAAGTAACACCGGGGAGCTGTTTTTT. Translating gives CASSLQSNTGELFF.

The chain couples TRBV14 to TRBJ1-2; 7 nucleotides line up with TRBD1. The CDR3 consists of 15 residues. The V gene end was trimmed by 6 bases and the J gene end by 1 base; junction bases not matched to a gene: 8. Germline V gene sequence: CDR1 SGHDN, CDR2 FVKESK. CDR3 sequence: CASRAWTGFNYGYTF. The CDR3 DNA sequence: TGTGCCAGCAGAGCCTGGACAGGATTTAACTATGGCTACACCTTC.

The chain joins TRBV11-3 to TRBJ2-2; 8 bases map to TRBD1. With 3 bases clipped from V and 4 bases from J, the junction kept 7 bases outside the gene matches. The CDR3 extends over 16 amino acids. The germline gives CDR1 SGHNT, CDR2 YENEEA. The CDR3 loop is CASSLAGTGPTGELFF. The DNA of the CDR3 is TGTGCCAGCAGCTTGGCTGGGACAGGTCCCACCGGGGAGCTGTTTTTT. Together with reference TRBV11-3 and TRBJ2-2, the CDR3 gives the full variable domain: EAGVVQSPRYKIIEKKQPVAFWCNPISGHNTLYWYLQNLGQGPELLIRYENEEAVDDSQLPKDRFSAERLKGVDSTLKIQPAELGDSAVYLCASSLAGTGPTGELFFGEGSRLTVL.

DNA for the CDR3: TGTGCCAGCAGCCAACATAGGAGCTCCTACAATGAGCAGTTCTTC. Residues: CASSQHRSSYNEQFF. The chain recombines TRBV7-8 with TRBJ2-1; D uncertain. Trimming shortened V by 5 bases and J by 0 bases, and 11 bases separated the two germline ends. The CDR3 spans 15 residues. From germline, CDR1 is SGHVS and CDR2 FQNEAQ. Full variable domain (rest looked up from reference TRBV7-8 and TRBJ2-1): GAGVSQSPRYKVAKRGQDVALRCDPISGHVSLFWYQQALGQGPEFLTYFQNEAQLDKSGLPSDRFFAERPEGSVSTLKIQRTQQEDSAVYLCASSQHRSSYNEQFFGPGTRLTVL.

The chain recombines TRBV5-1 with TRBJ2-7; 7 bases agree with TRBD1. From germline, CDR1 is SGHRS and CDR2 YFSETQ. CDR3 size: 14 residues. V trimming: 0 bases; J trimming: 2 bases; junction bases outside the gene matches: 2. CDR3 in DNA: TGCGCCAGCAGCTTGGGGGACAGAACCTACGAGCAGTACTTC. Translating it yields CASSLGDRTYEQYF.

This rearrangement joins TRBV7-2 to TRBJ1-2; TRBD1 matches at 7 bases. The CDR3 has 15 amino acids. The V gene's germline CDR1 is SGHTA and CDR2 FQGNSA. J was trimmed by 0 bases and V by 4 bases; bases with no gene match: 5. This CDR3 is CASSSIGQANYGYTF. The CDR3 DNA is TGTGCCAGCAGCTCAATAGGACAGGCTAACTATGGCTACACCTTC. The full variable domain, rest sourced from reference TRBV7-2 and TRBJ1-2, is GAGVSQSPSNKVTEKGKDVELRCDPISGHTALYWYRQSLGQGLEFLIYFQGNSAPDKSGLPSDRFSAERTGGSVSTLTIQRTQQEDSAVYLCASSSIGQANYGYTFGSGTRLTVV.

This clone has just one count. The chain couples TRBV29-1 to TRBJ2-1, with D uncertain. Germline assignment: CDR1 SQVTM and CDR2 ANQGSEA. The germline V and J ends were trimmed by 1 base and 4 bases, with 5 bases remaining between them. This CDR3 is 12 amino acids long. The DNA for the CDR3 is TGCAGCGTTGAAGTACAGTACAATGAGCAGTTCTTC. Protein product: CSVEVQYNEQFF.

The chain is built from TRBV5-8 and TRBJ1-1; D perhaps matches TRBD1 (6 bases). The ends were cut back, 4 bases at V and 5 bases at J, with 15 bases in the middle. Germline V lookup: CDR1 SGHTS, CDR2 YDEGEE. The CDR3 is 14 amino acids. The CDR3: CASSLYRDGTEAFF. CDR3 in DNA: TGTGCCAGCAGCCTATACAGGGATGGGACTGAAGCTTTCTTT. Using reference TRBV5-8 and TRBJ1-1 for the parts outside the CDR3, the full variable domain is EAGVTQSPTHLIKTRGQQATLRCSPISGHTSVYWYQQALGLGLQFLLWYDEGEERNRGNFPPRFSGRQFPNYSSELNVNALELEDSALYLCASSLYRDGTEAFFGQGTRLTVV.